This T cell receptor (beta chain) originates from a study of shared clonotypes between healthy human individuals. For the study at large: Researchers assigned three CD4 naive, three CD4 memory, two CD8 naive and one CD8 memory plate to each donor.

The junction had 5 bases not matched to a gene; V was cut back by 6 bases and J by 1 base. The CDR3 is made up of 14 amino acids. CDR1 and CDR2 from the germline V gene are SGHRS and YFSETQ. The table came from immunoSEQ multiplex PCR; TCRdb's copy has only in-frame clones and leaves some out. The sample records 2 million to 2.5 million clones, 95% being singletons. The split of CD4+ cells yielded CD45RA+ naive and CD45RA-negative memory subsets. The receptor's source is a man between 18 and 35 years old in good health. Sequencing was performed on naive CD4+ T cells sorted from blood. Stated subset: CD45RA+ positively selected. V gene TRBV5-1 combines with J gene TRBJ2-7, with 9 bases matching TRBD1. This CDR3 reads CASTLGQGSYEQYF. The CDR3 DNA reads TGCGCCAGCACCTTAGGACAGGGGTCCTACGAGCAGTACTTC.